The source of this TCR beta chain is a study of vaccination effects on CD4 cells after COVID-19. Details on this clone: Its antigen is unknown.

Antigen-specific CD4+ T cells expanded by the ViraFEST assay with viral peptide pools were then sequenced. Culture lasted roughly 9 days before CD4+ T cell isolation. The cohort was immunized with two doses of either the BNT162b2 or mRNA-1273 vaccine. Wells of around 2 million PBMC each were grown with 9.5 to 10 IU/ml IL-2 and approximately 10 ug/ml peptides. Both day 3 and day 7 saw half the medium replaced with IL-2 medium. Study findings and constraints: The study dataset contains few convalescent patients and includes no early post-infection timepoints. Clones from infection and from vaccination both contracted markedly late after vaccination.

CDR1 and CDR2 from the germline V gene are MNHEY and SVGAGI. The length of the CDR3 is 15 residues. The V end was cut by 5 bases, the J end by 6 bases, with 16 bases between. TCRdb keeps only in-frame clones here, not all; method: immunoSEQ multiplex PCR. The sample holds roughly 70,000 clones; 76% are singletons and the top ten take approximately 0.9%. The clonotype was recovered from a human donor who received a COVID-19 vaccine. The sample was CD4+ T cells from PBMCs cultured with HCoV-OC43 spike peptides, taken after COVID-19 vaccination. The sample's subset: HCoV-OC43 spike overlapping peptide pool stimulation. The chain recombines TRBV6-5 with TRBJ1-4, with D perhaps TRBD1 (5 bases). CDR3 nucleotides: TGTGCCAGCAGTCCAAGTGGGGCGCGGGATGAAAAACTGTTTTTT. This sequence encodes CASSPSGARDEKLFF.